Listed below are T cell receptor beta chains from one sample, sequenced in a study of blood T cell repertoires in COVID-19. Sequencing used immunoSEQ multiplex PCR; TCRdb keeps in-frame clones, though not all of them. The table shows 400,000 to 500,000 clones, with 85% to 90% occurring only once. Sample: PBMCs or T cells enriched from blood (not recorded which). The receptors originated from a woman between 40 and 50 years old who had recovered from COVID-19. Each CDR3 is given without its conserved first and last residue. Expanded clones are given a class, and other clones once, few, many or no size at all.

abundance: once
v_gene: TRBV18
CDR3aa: ASSPQRSTGTEAF

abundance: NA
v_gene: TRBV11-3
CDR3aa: ASSPWDRGTQETQY

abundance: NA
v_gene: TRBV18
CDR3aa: ASSPVAGVKNEQY

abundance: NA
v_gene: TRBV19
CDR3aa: AGKVAGQESYT

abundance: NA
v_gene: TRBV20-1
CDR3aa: SASGQVGFYEQY

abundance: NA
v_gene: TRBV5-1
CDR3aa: ASSSTADRVGETQY

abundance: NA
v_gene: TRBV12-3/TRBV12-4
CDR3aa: ASNPWGQDGYT

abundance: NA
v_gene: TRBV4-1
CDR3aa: ASSQDPGQGLRTQY

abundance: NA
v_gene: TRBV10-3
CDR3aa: AISSDGNQPQH

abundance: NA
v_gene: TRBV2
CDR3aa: ASSERRRGETDTQY

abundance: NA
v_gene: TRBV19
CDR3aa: ASTSDRSGELF

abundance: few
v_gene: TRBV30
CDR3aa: AWAITGLANYGYT

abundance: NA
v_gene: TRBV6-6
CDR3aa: ASSYQPGETQY

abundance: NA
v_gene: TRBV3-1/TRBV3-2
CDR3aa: ASSQGSGGQPQH

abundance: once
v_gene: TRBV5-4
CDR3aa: ASSRTGGNEQF

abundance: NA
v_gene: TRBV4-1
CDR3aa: ASTSTSGYNEQF

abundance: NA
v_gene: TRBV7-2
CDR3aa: ASSLYPTNQPQH

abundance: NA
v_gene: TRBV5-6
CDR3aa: ASREGLAANTGELF

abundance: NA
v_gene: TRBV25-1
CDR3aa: ASSEAGRGSNQPQH

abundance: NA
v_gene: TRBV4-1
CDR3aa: ASSQVPSGRYHEQY

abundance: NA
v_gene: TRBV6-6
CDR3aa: ASSYRGQGKGYT

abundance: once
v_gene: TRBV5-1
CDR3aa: ASSPTTTNTGELF

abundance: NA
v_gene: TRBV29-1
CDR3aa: SALGGRGGNTIY

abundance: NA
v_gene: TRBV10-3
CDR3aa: AISGPGRESETQY

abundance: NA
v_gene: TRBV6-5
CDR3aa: ASSYAGTGYEQY

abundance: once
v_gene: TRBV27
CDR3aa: ASSPGVRTEAF

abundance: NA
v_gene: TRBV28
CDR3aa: ASSRTSGGQPYEQY

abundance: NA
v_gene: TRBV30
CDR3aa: AWTRGDYNSPLH

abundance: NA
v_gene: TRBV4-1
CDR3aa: ASSQVTGGSAGEQF

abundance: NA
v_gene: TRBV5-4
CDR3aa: ASSLGRVADTQY

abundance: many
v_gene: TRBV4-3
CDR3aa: ASSQDLGGNYGYT

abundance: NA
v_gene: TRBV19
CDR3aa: ASSRTGSYEQY

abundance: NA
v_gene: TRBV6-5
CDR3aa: ASRTSIRGGYT